These 5 T cell receptor beta chains originate from one sample sequenced in a study of blood T cell repertoires in COVID-19. Sequencing used immunoSEQ multiplex PCR; TCRdb keeps in-frame clones, though not all of them. This sample has approximately 210,000 clones, with 88% found just once. Sequences were obtained from peripheral blood. The source of these receptors is a man in his 70s with acute or convalescent COVID-19.

CDR3 in amino acids: CASSKLAGGELFF. The CDR3 DNA reads as TGTGCCAGTAGTAAATTAGCCGGCGGGGAGCTGTTTTTT. J is TRBJ2-2 and V is TRBV19; no firm D call. This CDR3 has 13 amino acids. In germline, CDR1 is LNHDA, CDR2 SQIVND (reference sequence). The ends were cut back, 4 bases at V and 7 bases at J, with 10 bases in the middle.

For the CDR3, the DNA is TGTGCCAGCAGCTCCCGCGATGGCTATGGCTACACCTTC. Translated: CASSSRDGYGYTF. V gene TRBV7-9 combines with J gene TRBJ1-2, with D uncertain. The germline gives CDR1 SEHNR, CDR2 FQNEAQ (reference sequence). The CDR3 has 13 amino acids. The V end lost 4 bases, the J end lost 4 bases, and 10 bases lay between the germline ends.

This clone was seen once. The chain links TRBV18 to TRBJ1-5; D is unclear. Trimming removed 0 bases from V and 4 bases from J, with 13 bases in between. The germline V gene encodes CDR1 KGHSH and CDR2 LQKENI. The CDR3 is 16 residues long. The CDR3 DNA is TGTGCCAGCTCACCACCGATGGGCACCCAAAATCAGCCCCAGCATTTT. It translates to CASSPPMGTQNQPQHF.

This clone was picked up one time. This chain joins TRBV7-8 and TRBJ1-2, with D tentatively TRBD1 (5 bases). This CDR3 is 17 amino acids long. V lost 0 bases, J lost 0 bases, and 14 bases lay in between. CDR1 is SGHVS and CDR2 is FQNEAQ in the germline V gene. CDR3 region: CASSLARRGQANYGYTF. The CDR3 nucleotides read TGTGCCAGCAGCTTAGCGCGAAGGGGCCAAGCTAACTATGGCTACACCTTC.

The table lists this clone with a count of one. V is TRBV30 and J is TRBJ1-4; a weak D match, TRBD1 (6 bases). The V and J ends lost 1 base and 8 bases respectively, with 14 bases between them. The germline gives CDR1 GTSNPN, CDR2 SVGIG (reference sequence). There are 14 residues in the CDR3. CDR3 sequence reads: CAWSGWRDREKLFF. DNA of the CDR3: TGTGCCTGGAGTGGATGGAGAGACAGGGAAAAACTGTTTTTT.